This TCR beta chain derives from a study of cytomegalovirus exposure and HLA in healthy donors. The donors were healthy bone marrow donors. The CDR3 length is 14 residues. Trimming took off 1 base at V and 2 bases at J, with 7 bases between the two ends. CDR1 is KGHSH, CDR2 LQKENI, per germline. Study outcomes and limitations: Upon later analysis, TCR association rates were observed to vary by HLA locus, being highest for DRB1 and lowest for HLA-C. Donors were assumed by presence/absence analyses to have roughly uniform sequencing depth. Data from an earlier analysis indicated that most TCR beta V segments were productive either about 87% or about 30% of the time.

The primer mix had 60 Vbeta and 13 Jbeta primers. Sequencing was performed with immunoSEQ multiplex PCR; in TCRdb, only in-frame clones are kept and a portion is missing. The sample lists fewer than 150,000 clones, about 72% occurring once. For this clone: Its target is unknown.

This receptor was taken from a man aged 45-60 years in good health and CMV-seropositive. The sample comprised PBMCs. This chain connects TRBV18 to TRBJ2-3; a possible D gene is TRBD1 (5 bases). CDR3: CASSPRGYTDTQYF. The CDR3 DNA sequence: TGTGCCAGCTCACCACGGGGCTACACAGATACGCAGTATTTT.